What follows are 28 T cell receptor beta chains derived from one specimen sequenced in a study of blood T cell repertoires in COVID-19. The table came from immunoSEQ multiplex PCR; TCRdb's copy has only in-frame clones and leaves some out. The sample lists about 330,000 clones, about 87% occurring once. What was sequenced was peripheral blood. Every receptor here comes from a man aged 25-45 years with COVID-19, enrolled during active disease.

The rearrangement uses TRBV7-7 and TRBJ2-1; D ambiguous. The CDR3 extends over 15 amino acids. CDR1 SSHAT and CDR2 FNYEAQ come from the germline V gene (reference sequence). Trimming left V 1 base short and J 5 bases short, with 12 bases between. This CDR3 reads CASSLGPVPNNEQFF. The CDR3 DNA sequence: TGTGCCAGCAGCTTAGGTCCAGTCCCCAACAATGAGCAGTTCTTC.

The J gene is TRBJ2-7, the V gene TRBV3-1 (or the pseudogene TRBV3-2); D may be TRBD1 (7 bases). The V end lost 5 bases, the J end lost 4 bases, and 24 bases lay between the germline ends. CDR3 length equals 17 residues. Germline lookup yields CDR1 LGHDT and CDR2 YNNKEL (reference sequence). This CDR3 is CASSSRGSAGGNYEQYF. The CDR3 region has the DNA TGTGCCAGCAGCTCCAGGGGGTCGGCAGGGGGGAATTACGAGCAGTACTTC.

This rearrangement joins TRBV7-3 to TRBJ2-2, with unresolved D. The CDR3 is 14 residues long. V lost 2 bases, J lost 1 base, and 5 bases lay in between. CDR1 and CDR2 from the germline V gene are SGHTA and FQGTGA. The CDR3 sequence: CASSLYKNTGELFF. The CDR3 DNA sequence: TGTGCCAGCAGCTTATACAAGAACACCGGGGAGCTGTTTTTT. Full variable domain (remainder filled in from reference TRBV7-3 and TRBJ2-2): GAGVSQTPSNKVTEKGKYVELRCDPISGHTALYWYRQSLGQGPEFLIYFQGTGAADDSGLPNDRFFAVRPEGSVSTLKIQRTERGDSAVYLCASSLYKNTGELFFGEGSRLTVL.

This clone has just a few counts. The CDR3 protein is CASSLEQRAGSPLHF. In DNA, the CDR3 is TGTGCCAGCAGCTTGGAACAGAGGGCTGGGTCACCCCTCCACTTT. The genes are TRBV5-6 and TRBJ1-6; D gene ambiguous. Germline V gives CDR1 SGHDT, CDR2 YYEEEE. The length of the CDR3 is 15 residues. V shed 0 bases and J shed 10 bases, with 14 bases lying between them.

In the case of this clone: At the DNA level, this CDR3 is encoded by other sequences in the same sample as well. The genes are TRBV4-3 and TRBJ2-7; D perhaps matches TRBD1 (6 bases). Germline lookup yields CDR1 LGHNA and CDR2 YSLEER. The CDR3 length is 15 residues. V was shortened by 0 bases and J by 2 bases, with 11 bases between the two germline ends. The CDR3 nucleotides are TGCGCCAGCAGCCAAGACCGGGACACAACCTACGAGCAGTACTTC. It translates to CASSQDRDTTYEQYF.

The genes are TRBV18 and TRBJ2-7; 11 bases map to TRBD1. With V trimmed by 6 bases and J by 9 bases, 10 bases remained unmatched. Germline loops: CDR1 KGHSH, CDR2 LQKENI. The CDR3 covers 14 residues. For the CDR3, the DNA is TGTGCCAGCTCCCAAGGACAGGGGGCGACGGGGCAGTACTTC. It is translated as CASSQGQGATGQYF.

J is TRBJ2-5 and V is TRBV7-2; TRBD2 is a possible D gene (6 bases). Trimming stripped 5 bases from V and 0 bases from J, with 10 bases between. CDR3 size: 14 residues. Germline lookup yields CDR1 SGHTA and CDR2 FQGNSA. The CDR3 spells CASSQGLHQETQYF. DNA of the CDR3: TGTGCCAGCAGCCAGGGACTGCACCAAGAGACCCAGTACTTC.

This chain uses TRBV7-2 with TRBJ2-7, with D possibly being TRBD2 (6 bases). Germline assignment: CDR1 SGHTA and CDR2 FQGNSA. V lost 2 bases to trimming and J lost 3 bases, with 14 bases between them. The CDR3 runs to 15 residues. The CDR3 nucleotides read TGTGCCAGCAGCTTAAGTTTAGCGGTACTCTACGAGCAGTACTTC. Its translation is CASSLSLAVLYEQYF.

The rearrangement uses TRBV4-3 and TRBJ1-3; 7 positions match TRBD1. Germline values: CDR1 LGHNA, CDR2 YSLEER. The CDR3 consists of 15 residues. The V segment lost 2 bases and the J segment 4 bases; nucleotides outside the gene matches: 5. For the CDR3, the DNA is TGCGCCAGCAGCCAACTGACAGGGTACGGAAACACCATATATTTT. This gives the protein CASSQLTGYGNTIYF.

This rearrangement joins TRBV7-2 to TRBJ2-3; D ambiguous. V lost 0 bases, J lost 6 bases, and 19 bases lay in between. CDR1 and CDR2 from the germline V gene are SGHTA and FQGNSA. CDR3 length: 17 amino acids. The CDR3 DNA is TGTGCCAGCAGCTTAGCAGGCCAGCGTTACCCTGGGGATACGCAGTATTTT. It encodes CASSLAGQRYPGDTQYF.

The chain joins TRBV7-2 to TRBJ2-5; 11 bases align to TRBD1. The CDR3 sequence is 19 residues long. The V gene end was trimmed by 1 base and the J gene end by 1 base; junction bases not matched to a gene: 11. The germline V gene encodes CDR1 SGHTA and CDR2 FQGNSA. CDR3 residues: CASSLDSPDRGRVQETQYF. The CDR3 DNA follows: TGTGCCAGCAGCTTAGATTCCCCGGACAGGGGGCGCGTCCAAGAGACCCAGTACTTC.

The V and J genes are TRBV20-1 and TRBJ2-7, with D possibly being TRBD1 (6 bases). Germline-derived CDR1 and CDR2 are DFQATT and SNEGSKA (reference sequence). There are 13 residues in the CDR3. V was pared by 3 bases and J by 2 bases, with 11 bases between. For the CDR3, the DNA is TGCAGTGCTAGTAGGGGGTCTACCTACGAGCAGTACTTC. Translation: CSASRGSTYEQYF.

The chain carries TRBV5-1 and TRBJ2-5; perhaps TRBD2 as D (6 bases). Germline values: CDR1 SGHRS, CDR2 YFSETQ. CDR3 length equals 15 residues. V was trimmed by 7 bases and J by 5 bases, leaving 21 bases between them. CDR3 DNA: TGCGCCAGCTATCAGGGCAGGGTGAGCGGGGAGACCCAGTACTTC. Protein: CASYQGRVSGETQYF.

The chain links TRBV6-6 to TRBJ1-3, with 9 bases aligning to TRBD1. Germline-derived CDR1 and CDR2 are MNHNY and SVGAGI (reference sequence). Germline trimming cut 5 bases from V and 0 bases from J; bases unmatched to any gene: 5. This CDR3 comprises 16 residues. CDR3 in DNA: TGTGCCAGCAGTGTCCCGGGACAGGGCTCTGGAAACACCATATATTTT. Translating gives CASSVPGQGSGNTIYF.

The chain combines TRBV11-2 with TRBJ1-3; maybe TRBD1 (5 bases). Germline assignment: CDR1 SGHAT and CDR2 FQNNGV. The V gene lost 0 bases and the J gene lost 0 bases, with 12 bases spanning the gap. The CDR3 totals 17 residues. DNA for the CDR3: TGTGCCAGCAGCTTAGAAACAGGATTATTCTCTGGAAACACCATATATTTT. It is translated as CASSLETGLFSGNTIYF.

The rearrangement joins TRBV14 to TRBJ1-1; TRBD1 agrees at 7 bases. This CDR3 region has 14 residues. J gave up 6 bases and V 5 bases, and 9 bases lay outside the gene matches. Germline V lookup: CDR1 SGHDN, CDR2 FVKESK. Here the CDR3 reads CASSSRQGRAEAFF. The CDR3 DNA is TGTGCCAGCAGCTCGCGACAGGGTAGGGCTGAAGCTTTCTTT.

This clone was observed a few times. One end of the junction varies from germline; a read error may be responsible. The chain links TRBV6-5 to TRBJ1-2; D is unclear. The germline V gene has CDR1 MNHEY and CDR2 SVGAGI. CDR3 length: 11 amino acids. CDR3 sequence: CASRRIETALF. DNA of the CDR3: TGTGCCAGCAGGAGAATCGAGACTGCCCTCTTC.

V usage is TRBV7-2 and J usage is TRBJ2-3, with TRBD2 matching over 13 bases. The CDR3 has 16 amino acids. CDR1 is SGHTA, CDR2 FQGNSA, per germline. V trimming: 3 bases; J trimming: 3 bases; junction bases outside the gene matches: 3. The CDR3 spells CASSLRLAGGTDTQYF. CDR3 in DNA: TGTGCCAGCAGCTTGAGACTAGCGGGGGGTACAGATACGCAGTATTTT.

CDR3 region: CAWAPGRGAEEKLFF. The CDR3 DNA reads as TGTGCCTGGGCCCCGGGACGGGGGGCGGAAGAAAAACTGTTTTTT. This chain links TRBV30 with TRBJ1-4; a weak D match, TRBD1 (6 bases). V lost 5 bases and J 8 bases, leaving 21 bases between the germline ends. Germline assignment: CDR1 GTSNPN and CDR2 SVGIG (reference sequence). The CDR3 runs 15 residues.

This rearrangement joins TRBV27 to TRBJ1-6, with TRBD1 identical over 7 bases. Germline V gene data show CDR1 as MNHEY and CDR2 as SMNVEV (reference sequence). With 7 bases clipped from V and 4 bases from J, the junction kept 13 bases outside the gene matches. This CDR3 has 17 residues. The CDR3 loop is CASTFGPGQTYNSPLHF. DNA of the CDR3: TGTGCCAGCACCTTCGGACCGGGACAGACGTATAATTCACCCCTCCACTTT.

Only one count was recorded for this clone. CDR3 amino acids: CASSQDREAGGRETQYF. The CDR3 coding sequence is TGTGCCAGCAGCCAAGACCGCGAGGCAGGGGGCAGGGAGACCCAGTACTTC. The J gene is TRBJ2-5, the V gene TRBV3-1 (or the pseudogene TRBV3-2); 8 bases fit TRBD1. The CDR3 contains 17 residues. V dropped 0 bases and J dropped 5; count of bases not matched to a gene: 11. The germline gives CDR1 LGHDT, CDR2 YNNKEL (reference sequence).

Written as DNA, the CDR3 is TGTGCCAGCAGGTCAATGACGACAGGGAACAATGAGCAGTTCTTC. Its translation is CASRSMTTGNNEQFF. The chain is built from TRBV11-1 and TRBJ2-1, with TRBD1 identical over 7 bases. Germline CDR1 and CDR2: SGHAT and FQDESV (reference sequence). The CDR3 extends over 15 amino acids. Losses at the gene ends were 6 bases for V and 5 bases for J; bases not matched to a gene: 10.

The V and J genes are TRBV3-1 (or the pseudogene TRBV3-2) and TRBJ2-7, with a weak D call TRBD2 (6 bases). The V and J ends lost 0 bases and 0 bases respectively, with 24 bases between them. CDR3 length: 20 amino acids. The germline V gene encodes CDR1 LGHDT and CDR2 YNNKEL (reference sequence). In DNA form, the CDR3 reads TGTGCCAGCAGCCAAGATCGTTGCGGAGGGTATTGGGGAAGCTCCTACGAGCAGTACTTC. Translating gives CASSQDRCGGYWGSSYEQYF.

The chain combines TRBV12-3 or TRBV12-4 with TRBJ1-2; 9 bases map to TRBD1. The V and J ends lost 6 bases and 4 bases, in that order; junction bases with no gene match: 3. The CDR3 covers 13 residues. The CDR3 is CASSQDRGYGYTF. DNA for the CDR3: TGTGCCAGCAGCCAGGACAGGGGCTATGGCTACACCTTC.

This chain uses TRBV5-6 with TRBJ2-6; the match to TRBD1 covers 11 bases. CDR1 and CDR2 (germline): SGHDT, YYEEEE. J gave up 0 bases and V 0 bases, and 5 bases lay outside the gene matches. The CDR3 contains 19 residues. The CDR3 nucleotides read TGTGCCAGCAGCTTGGCCGGACAGGGGGCTTTCTCTGGGGCCAACGTCCTGACTTTC. It codes for CASSLAGQGAFSGANVLTF. Filled out from reference TRBV5-6 and TRBJ2-6, the complete variable domain reads DAGVTQSPTHLIKTRGQQVTLRCSPKSGHDTVSWYQQALGQGPQFIFQYYEEEERQRGNFPDRFSGHQFPNYSSELNVNALLLGDSALYLCASSLAGQGAFSGANVLTFGAGSRLTVL.

This clone was detected once. The chain employs TRBV5-1 and TRBJ1-3; maybe TRBD1 (5 bases). The length of the CDR3 is 17 residues. V lost 2 bases, J lost 0 bases, and 15 bases lay in between. Germline loops: CDR1 SGHRS, CDR2 YFSETQ. The CDR3 nucleotides read TGCGCCAGCAGCTTAGGCGGGGCCCTCGGCTCTGGAAACACCATATATTTT. The encoded protein is CASSLGGALGSGNTIYF.

J is TRBJ2-2 and V is TRBV9, with 12 bases identical to TRBD1. The CDR3 is 17 amino acids. The V gene end was trimmed by 4 bases and the J gene end by 3 bases; junction bases not matched to a gene: 7. Per germline, CDR1 SGDLS and CDR2 YYNGEE. As DNA, the CDR3 is TGTGCCAGCAGCTCTCTTTGGGACAGGGGGCACACCGGGGAGCTGTTTTTT. It yields the protein CASSSLWDRGHTGELFF.

V gene TRBV7-8 combines with J gene TRBJ2-7; 9 bases fit TRBD1. V lost 3 bases, J lost 6 bases, and 9 bases stayed unmatched. This CDR3 spans 15 amino acids. Germline-derived CDR1 and CDR2 are SGHVS and FQNEAQ. CDR3: CASSLVQGARVEQYF. CDR3 DNA sequence: TGTGCCAGCAGCTTGGTACAGGGGGCTAGAGTCGAGCAGTACTTC.